A selection of T cell receptor beta chains follows, all from one sample in a study of molecular identifiers for immune sequencing clone quantification. TCRdb used MiXCR to reprocess the PCR reads, holding one entry per CDR3 protein. The sample consists of around 7,700 distinct CDR3 sequences, around a third of them appearing once. The sample consisted of naive CD8+ T cells from blood, with Jurkat cell RNA spiked in. The receptor set was obtained from a human donor in good health. Some libraries in this study had Jurkat cell RNA spiked in. Both conserved end residues are part of each CDR3. The order of the fields is J gene, clone size, D gene, V gene, CDR3 protein, CDR3 DNA. A D gene is named only where the DNA matches it firmly. The listing skips clone size in some rows; elsewhere it reads once, few, many or a size class.

TRBJ1-5,few,-,TRBV7-6,CAGSKGVGQPQHF,TGTGCCGGCAGCAAGGGGGTAGGGCAGCCCCAGCATTTT
TRBJ2-2,-,-,TRBV27,CASSYLTGKHTGELFF,TGTGCCAGCAGTTACCTAACAGGGAAGCACACCGGGGAGCTGTTTTTT
TRBJ2-3,-,TRBD2,TRBV20-1,CSARGDSSGWASTDTQYF,TGCAGTGCTAGAGGGGACTCTAGCGGGTGGGCTAGCACAGATACGCAGTATTTT
TRBJ2-6,-,TRBD1,TRBV20-1,CSARTGPPGANVLTF,TGCAGTGCTAGGACAGGGCCCCCTGGGGCCAACGTCCTGACTTTC
TRBJ2-5,few,TRBD2,TRBV7-2,CASSLVSSGRLETQYF,TGTGCCAGCAGCTTAGTTTCTAGCGGGAGACTAGAGACCCAGTACTTC
TRBJ2-7,-,-,TRBV5-6,CASSLALMGYEQYF,TGTGCCAGCAGCTTGGCTCTGATGGGTTACGAGCAGTACTTC
TRBJ2-7,few,TRBD1,TRBV9,CASSAGTGLYEQYF,TGTGCCAGCAGCGCCGGGACAGGGTTGTACGAGCAGTACTTC
TRBJ2-3,medium-sized,TRBD2,TRBV25-1,CASSEAGGLYF,TGTGCCAGCAGTGAAGCGGGAGGGCTGTATTTT
TRBJ2-7,medium-sized,-,TRBV28,CASTRTREPPYEQYF,TGTGCCAGCACCCGGACCCGGGAGCCGCCCTACGAGCAGTACTTC
TRBJ1-2,few,-,TRBV28,CASRYQASYGYTF,TGTGCCAGCAGATATCAAGCCTCCTATGGCTACACCTTC
TRBJ2-2,-,-,TRBV11-2,CASSAPEGLGTGELFF,TGTGCCAGCAGCGCTCCAGAGGGGCTGGGGACCGGGGAGCTGTTTTTT
TRBJ2-1,once,-,TRBV10-1,CASSDANRAGEQFF,TGCGCCAGCAGTGATGCAAACAGGGCCGGTGAGCAGTTCTTC
TRBJ1-5,-,-,TRBV2,CASSEVRLRPQHF,TGTGCCAGCAGTGAGGTGCGGCTTCGACCCCAGCATTTT
TRBJ1-6,-,-,TRBV27,CASSLSTHQTAGNSPLHF,TGTGCCAGCAGTTTATCGACTCATCAGACCGCCGGTAATTCACCCCTCCACTTT
TRBJ1-5,-,-,TRBV28,CASSLGSVNQPQHF,TGTGCCAGCAGTTTAGGGTCAGTCAATCAGCCCCAGCATTTT
TRBJ1-5,few,TRBD1,TRBV6-2/TRBV6-3,CATRDRVNQPQHF,TGTGCCACCCGGGACAGGGTGAATCAGCCCCAGCATTTT
TRBJ2-1,-,TRBD2,TRBV4-3,CASSWRLAGYNEQFF,TGCGCCAGCAGCTGGCGACTAGCGGGATACAATGAGCAGTTCTTC
TRBJ2-1,-,-,TRBV7-2,CASSRRDEQFF,TGTGCCAGCAGTCGGAGGGATGAGCAGTTCTTC
TRBJ2-1,few,-,TRBV12-3/TRBV12-4,CASTPKDLSSYNEQFF,TGTGCCAGCACCCCGAAGGATTTAAGCTCCTACAATGAGCAGTTCTTC
TRBJ2-7,medium-sized,-,TRBV5-4,CASSLVVRRAYEQYF,TGTGCCAGCAGCTTGGTCGTCAGGAGAGCCTACGAGCAGTACTTC
TRBJ2-7,-,-,TRBV3-1,CASSQAAYNSYEQYF,TGTGCCAGCAGCCAAGCTGCGTACAACTCCTACGAGCAGTACTTC
TRBJ2-5,-,-,TRBV7-6,CASSLDGGPQETQYF,TGTGCCAGCAGCTTAGACGGTGGTCCCCAAGAGACCCAGTACTTC
TRBJ2-7,-,-,TRBV7-9,CASSLRELHEQYF,TGTGCCAGCAGCCTGCGGGAACTCCACGAGCAGTACTTC
TRBJ2-5,few,-,TRBV6-6,CASTRSQETQYF,TGTGCCAGCACCCGTTCCCAAGAGACCCAGTACTTC
TRBJ2-5,-,TRBD1,TRBV7-9,CASSIGTVQATQYF,TGTGCCAGCAGCATAGGGACAGTTCAAGCGACCCAGTACTTC
TRBJ1-2,few,TRBD1,TRBV7-2,CASSLVPDRGAYDYGYTF,TGTGCCAGCAGCTTAGTCCCGGACAGGGGGGCTTACGACTATGGCTACACCTTC
TRBJ2-3,few,-,TRBV11-2,CASSLDLGGSTDTQYF,TGTGCCAGCAGCTTAGATCTGGGCGGAAGCACAGATACGCAGTATTTT
TRBJ2-7,-,TRBD2,TRBV4-3,CASSQYRAPGLVLTEQYF,TGCGCCAGCAGCCAATATAGAGCCCCGGGACTAGTCCTAACCGAGCAGTACTTC
TRBJ2-4,-,TRBD2,TRBV24-1,CATSSGAPKNVQYF,TGTGCCACCAGTAGCGGGGCCCCCAAAAACGTTCAGTACTTC
TRBJ1-1,-,-,TRBV7-9,CASSLLRSNTEAFF,TGTGCCAGCAGCTTATTACGGTCGAACACTGAAGCTTTCTTT
TRBJ1-5,-,-,TRBV12-3/TRBV12-4,CASSLNRADYQPQHF,TGTGCCAGCAGTTTGAACCGGGCGGACTATCAGCCCCAGCATTTT
TRBJ2-2,-,-,TRBV20-1,CSAQGNTGELFF,TGCAGTGCCCAGGGGAACACCGGGGAGCTGTTTTTT
TRBJ2-3,-,-,TRBV7-3,CASSLDNFSTDTQYF,TGTGCCAGCAGCTTAGATAACTTCTCGACAGATACGCAGTATTTT
TRBJ2-1,medium-sized,TRBD1,TRBV7-2,CASSLPAGTGGFEQFF,TGTGCCAGCAGCTTACCCGCCGGGACAGGGGGCTTTGAGCAGTTCTTC
TRBJ2-1,-,TRBD2,TRBV28,CASSSRGTRGDEQFF,TGTGCCAGCAGTTCCCGAGGGACTAGGGGGGATGAGCAGTTCTTC
TRBJ2-3,-,-,TRBV12-3/TRBV12-4,CASSYTAFIRTDTQYF,TGTGCCAGCAGTTACACAGCCTTTATACGCACGGATACGCAGTATTTT
TRBJ1-5,few,-,TRBV9,CASSDDSASNQPQHF,TGTGCCAGCAGCGACGACAGCGCTAGCAATCAGCCCCAGCATTTT
TRBJ2-3,medium-sized,TRBD2,TRBV28,CASSLLAGVVDTQYF,TGTGCCAGCAGTTTACTCGCGGGAGTGGTGGATACGCAGTATTTT
TRBJ1-1,-,-,TRBV7-8,CASSLRVLMNTEAFF,TGTGCCAGCAGCTTAAGGGTCCTCATGAACACTGAAGCTTTCTTT
TRBJ2-7,few,-,TRBV13,CASSSDYEQYF,TGTGCCAGCAGCTCCGACTACGAGCAGTACTTC
TRBJ2-7,-,-,TRBV10-3,CAISEHHNEQYF,TGTGCCATCAGTGAGCACCATAACGAGCAGTACTTC
TRBJ2-3,-,-,TRBV7-9,CASRNITDTQYF,TGTGCCAGCAGAAACATCACAGATACGCAGTATTTT
TRBJ2-3,medium-sized,TRBD2,TRBV28,CASSKKGLAGVTDTQYF,TGTGCCAGCAGTAAAAAGGGACTAGCGGGAGTAACAGATACGCAGTATTTT
TRBJ2-6,medium-sized,-,TRBV7-9,CASSSPSSSGANVLTF,TGTGCCAGCAGCTCGCCTTCTAGCTCTGGGGCCAACGTCCTGACTTTC
TRBJ2-7,medium-sized,TRBD2,TRBV7-9,CASSLRGAREQYF,TGTGCCAGCAGCTTGCGGGGGGCAAGAGAGCAGTACTTC
TRBJ2-1,once,-,TRBV7-8,CASSLEGVEQFF,TGTGCCAGCAGCTTAGAGGGAGTTGAGCAGTTCTTC
TRBJ2-7,-,-,TRBV25-1,CASSGLVPYEQYF,TGTGCCAGCAGTGGACTAGTTCCCTACGAGCAGTACTTC
TRBJ1-3,-,-,TRBV21-1,CASSNPLARTIYF,TGTGCCAGCAGCAACCCCCTGGCGCGCACCATATATTTT
TRBJ1-5,few,TRBD1,TRBV5-3,CAKTGDERQPQHF,TGTGCCAAGACAGGGGATGAAAGGCAGCCCCAGCATTTT
TRBJ2-3,few,TRBD2,TRBV24-1,CATSDLGDYAPQYF,TGTGCCACCAGTGATTTGGGGGACTACGCCCCGCAGTATTTT
TRBJ2-3,-,-,TRBV4-3,CASSHTGSSTDTQYF,TGCGCCAGCAGCCACACAGGGTCAAGCACAGATACGCAGTATTTT
TRBJ2-4,-,TRBD2,TRBV3-1,CASSQVLAGGGATNIQYF,TGTGCCAGCAGCCAAGTCTTAGCGGGAGGAGGCGCTACAAACATTCAGTACTTC
TRBJ2-3,medium-sized,TRBD2,TRBV3-1,CASSHSGREADTQYF,TGTGCCAGCAGCCACAGCGGGAGAGAGGCAGATACGCAGTATTTT